The rows below give T cell receptor beta chains drawn from one sample of a study of blood T cell repertoires in COVID-19. Some clones are missing from TCRdb's copy, which holds only in-frame ones; the method was immunoSEQ multiplex PCR. This table holds hundreds of thousands of clones, around 91% found once. The sample was PBMCs or T cells enriched from blood (not recorded which). These receptors were collected from a woman aged 18-29 years with acute COVID-19. CDR3s include the opening cysteine and the closing phenylalanine or tryptophan. A D gene is named only where the DNA matches it firmly. Part of the rows lack a size; the others show once, few, many or a class for expanded clones.

TRBV7-3,TRBJ1-2,few,TRBD1,TGTGCCAGCAGCCAAACAGGGGGTCTCAATGGCTACACCTTC,CASSQTGGLNGYTF
TRBV28,TRBJ1-1,once,NA,TGTGCCAGCAGTTTAATAAGTACGGCAGGGAACACTGAAGCTTTCTTT,CASSLISTAGNTEAFF
TRBV11-3,TRBJ2-3,NA,NA,TGTGCCAGCAGCTTAGCGGGGAGGACAGATACGCAGTATTTT,CASSLAGRTDTQYF
TRBV6-1,TRBJ2-7,NA,TRBD1,TGTGCCAGCAGTGAAGCCGGGACAGCGCTCTACGAGCAGTACTTC,CASSEAGTALYEQYF
TRBV6-5,TRBJ1-2,once,NA,TGTGCCAGCACCCTTAGAATTGGCTACACCTTC,CASTLRIGYTF
TRBV19,TRBJ2-7,NA,NA,TGTGCCAGTTCAACCGTCAGGACTGGATCCTACGAGCAGTACTTC,CASSTVRTGSYEQYF
TRBV5-1,TRBJ2-7,NA,NA,TGCGCCAGCAGCTTGTGGTTGGGCAGGGGAGAGGACGAGCAGTACTTC,CASSLWLGRGEDEQYF
TRBV9,TRBJ1-5,NA,NA,TGTGCCAGCAGCGTAGAAGGGGATAGCAATCAGCCCCAGCATTTT,CASSVEGDSNQPQHF
TRBV28,TRBJ1-1,NA,TRBD1,TGTGCCAGCAGTTCGGACAGGGGGCCGACTGAAGCTTTCTTT,CASSSDRGPTEAFF
TRBV27,TRBJ2-3,NA,NA,TGTGCCAGCAGTTTCGAGGCGGGAAAACTTGGGGGTACAGATACGCAGTATTTT,CASSFEAGKLGGTDTQYF
TRBV27,TRBJ2-7,NA,TRBD2,TGTGCCAGCAGTGGACTAGCGGGACCCTACGAGCAGTACTTC,CASSGLAGPYEQYF
TRBV2,TRBJ1-2,NA,TRBD1,TGTGCCAGCAGTACCCATACAGGGGGCGACTATGGCTACACCTTC,CASSTHTGGDYGYTF
TRBV5-8,TRBJ2-2,few,TRBD1,TGTGCCAGCAGCCTCCGACAGGGCTTCGCGAACACCGGGGAGCTGTTTTTT,CASSLRQGFANTGELFF
TRBV10-1,TRBJ2-7,few,NA,TGCGCCAGCGCGGAGGGCTTCTCCTACGAGCAGTACTTC,CASAEGFSYEQYF
TRBV5-5,TRBJ1-1,NA,NA,TGTGCCAGCAGCTTGGTGGGTATGGGCAAGAACACTGAAGCTTTCTTT,CASSLVGMGKNTEAFF
TRBV5-1,TRBJ1-1,NA,NA,TGCGCCAGCAGGACAGTGAACACTGAAGCTTTCTTT,CASRTVNTEAFF
TRBV27,TRBJ2-1,NA,TRBD2,TGTGCCAGCCTCGCTAGCGGGAGTATAGGCAATGAGCAGTTCTTC,CASLASGSIGNEQFF
TRBV19,TRBJ1-5,NA,NA,TGTGCCAGTTCAGGCTCCCGGGGACAGCCCCAGCATTTT,CASSGSRGQPQHF
TRBV27,TRBJ1-5,once,NA,TGTGCCAGCAGTTTAGTCGGTGGTCGGCCCCAGCATTTT,CASSLVGGRPQHF